This entry lists 28 T cell receptor beta chains sequenced from one sample in a study of blood T cells in healthy people across ages. The use of a sample-barcoded 5' primer and a J-beta primer mix characterized a second PCR of roughly 6 to 11 cycles. TCRdb ran MiXCR on the 5' RACE reads and lists one entry per CDR3 protein. The profile shows 650,000 to 1,000,000 distinct CDR3 sequences, about 34% of them singletons. The source material was blood. These receptors all stem from a man aged 18 to 29 in good health.

The chain couples TRBV6-2 or TRBV6-3 to TRBJ1-1; D is perhaps TRBD1 (5 bases). CDR3 size: 13 residues. Germline loops: CDR1 MNHEY, CDR2 SVGEGT. The ends were cut back, 5 bases at V and 3 bases at J, with 10 bases in the middle. DNA for the CDR3: TGTGCCAGCAGTGATCAGGGCGACACTGAAGCTTTCTTT. Translating gives CASSDQGDTEAFF.

The V and J genes are TRBV7-9 and TRBJ2-6; D might be TRBD1 or TRBD2, each matching 6 bases. The CDR3 extends over 18 amino acids. Per germline, CDR1 SEHNR and CDR2 FQNEAQ (reference sequence). Trimming took 5 bases from V and 14 from J, leaving 31 bases between them. The CDR3 sequence: CASSHPRGGVVGSQLLTF. CDR3 nucleotide sequence: TGTGCCAGCAGCCACCCCAGGGGCGGGGTAGTAGGCAGCCAACTCCTGACTTTC.

This clonotype was seen repeatedly, ten times or more. This chain connects TRBV20-1 to TRBJ2-1; D gene unclear. V was clipped by 0 bases and J by 8 bases, with 14 bases between them. Germline V CDR1 and CDR2: DFQATT, SNEGSKA (reference sequence). The CDR3 sequence is 14 residues long. DNA of the CDR3: TGCAGTGCTAGAGATCTCGTGAGTAAAGATGAGCAGTTCTTC. Translated, it gives CSARDLVSKDEQFF.

V gene TRBV7-2 combines with J gene TRBJ2-4, with 8 bases matching TRBD2. V was pared by 5 bases and J by 2 bases, with 11 bases of the junction left unmatched. In germline, CDR1 is SGHTA, CDR2 FQGNSA. There are 17 residues in the CDR3. The CDR3 DNA reads TGTGCCAGCAGCCCGGTTGTGCGGGGGGCGACCAAAAACATTCAGTACTTC. Protein sequence: CASSPVVRGATKNIQYF.

As regards this clonotype: This could be a read error, since a much larger clone is one nucleotide away. J is TRBJ1-2 and V is TRBV5-1, with 7 bases identical to TRBD1. CDR3 length: 15 amino acids. Germline assignment: CDR1 SGHRS and CDR2 YFSETQ. V shed 1 base, J shed 7 bases, and the junction held 10 bases outside the gene matches. CDR3 sequence: CASSLNADRRLGYTF. The CDR3 DNA reads TGCGCCAGCAGCTTGAACGCGGACAGGAGGCTTGGCTACACCTTC.

The V call is TRBV7-2, the J call TRBJ2-4, with 7 nucleotides matching TRBD2. Gene TRBJ2-7 matches the end of the DNA better, so the J call may be wrong. Germline V CDR1 and CDR2: SGHTA, FQGNSA. This CDR3 comprises 14 residues. For the CDR3, the DNA is TGTGCCAGCAGCTCCGGGGGGTTCACCTACGAGCAGTACTTC. As protein: CASSSGGFTYEQYF.

This chain connects TRBV29-1 to TRBJ2-7; 11 bases line up with TRBD1. J gave up 7 bases and V 3 bases, and 8 bases lay outside the gene matches. The CDR3 spans 14 residues. CDR1 and CDR2 (germline): SQVTM, ANQGSEA. The CDR3 here is CSVDSGQGAGEQYF. The CDR3 DNA reads TGCAGCGTTGACTCCGGACAGGGGGCGGGTGAGCAGTACTTC.

The gene calls are TRBV27 and TRBJ2-4; D ambiguous. This CDR3 has 14 amino acids. Germline values: CDR1 MNHEY, CDR2 SMNVEV (reference sequence). V was clipped by 5 bases and J by 11 bases, with 19 bases between them. The CDR3 spells CASSPDSLAGFQYF. The CDR3, as DNA: TGTGCCAGCAGTCCCGACTCCTTGGCTGGCTTTCAGTACTTC.

This chain joins TRBV20-1 and TRBJ1-2, with D perhaps TRBD1 (5 bases). The CDR3 contains 15 residues. V lost 1 base, J lost 5 bases, and 17 bases lay in between. Germline V lookup: CDR1 DFQATT, CDR2 SNEGSKA (reference sequence). CDR3 sequence: CSARVAGTSGYGYTF. The CDR3 nucleotides are TGCAGTGCTAGAGTTGCAGGGACCTCTGGTTATGGCTACACCTTC.

This clonotype was found many times. The V and J genes are TRBV7-2 and TRBJ2-5, with TRBD1 as a possible D gene (6 bases). V dropped 8 bases and J dropped 1 base, with 8 bases sitting between them. This CDR3 has 12 amino acids. Germline CDR1 reads SGHTA; CDR2 reads FQGNSA. The CDR3 here is CASSGAQETQYF. The CDR3 bases are TGTGCCAGCTCAGGGGCCCAAGAGACCCAGTACTTC. Full variable domain (remainder filled in from reference TRBV7-2 and TRBJ2-5): GAGVSQSPSNKVTEKGKDVELRCDPISGHTALYWYRQSLGQGLEFLIYFQGNSAPDKSGLPSDRFSAERTGGSVSTLTIQRTQQEDSAVYLCASSGAQETQYFGPGTRLLVL.

This clonotype came up a few times. The chain uses TRBV2 and TRBJ2-1, with 8 bases aligning to TRBD2. V lost 3 bases and J lost 6; bases outside the gene matches: 10. The germline CDR1 and CDR2 sequences are SNHLY and FYNNEI. The CDR3 extends over 16 amino acids. The CDR3 loop reads CASSDQGLVVPNEQFF. CDR3 coding DNA: TGTGCCAGCAGTGACCAGGGACTAGTAGTACCCAATGAGCAGTTCTTC.

The chain employs TRBV6-1 and TRBJ2-5; D tentatively fits TRBD1 or TRBD2 (5 bases each). The CDR3 is made up of 10 amino acids. The germline V and J ends were trimmed by 8 bases and 5 bases, with 6 bases remaining between them. Germline CDR1 is MNHNS and CDR2 is SASEGT. Here the CDR3 reads CASGTETQYF. The CDR3 DNA sequence: TGTGCCAGCGGGACGGAGACCCAGTACTTC.

The genes are TRBV6-4 and TRBJ1-2; D remains unclear. CDR3 length equals 12 residues. From germline, CDR1 is MRHNA and CDR2 SNTAGT. V dropped 6 bases and J dropped 7 bases, with 12 bases sitting between them. CDR3 residues: CASRERTGGYTF. CDR3 DNA sequence: TGTGCCAGCAGGGAGCGAACCGGTGGCTACACCTTC.

In this sample, this clonotype turned up a few times. This chain links TRBV7-2 with TRBJ2-1; D is uncertain. The germline V gene has CDR1 SGHTA and CDR2 FQGNSA. The V and J ends lost 2 bases and 5 bases respectively, with 7 bases between them. This CDR3 has 13 residues. The CDR3 sequence: CASSLWANNEQFF. The CDR3 region has the DNA TGTGCCAGCAGCTTATGGGCCAACAATGAGCAGTTCTTC. The full variable domain, in which reference TRBV7-2 and TRBJ2-1 provide the parts outside the CDR3, is GAGVSQSPSNKVTEKGKDVELRCDPISGHTALYWYRQSLGQGLEFLIYFQGNSAPDKSGLPSDRFSAERTGGSVSTLTIQRTQQEDSAVYLCASSLWANNEQFFGPGTRLTVL.

This clonotype was seen a handful of times. The chain has TRBV5-6 and TRBJ1-4, with D maybe TRBD1 (6 bases). Trimming removed 2 bases from V and 3 bases from J, with 20 bases in between. The CDR3 loop spans 18 amino acids. Germline V gene lookup returns CDR1 SGHDT and CDR2 YYEEEE. CDR3: CASSFSSRVRTANEKLFF. In nucleotides, the CDR3 is TGTGCCAGCAGCTTCTCTTCTAGAGTTCGGACAGCTAATGAAAAACTGTTTTTT.

This CDR3 is CASSKGRRRDRGNQPQHF. CDR3 sequence (DNA): TGTGCCAGCAGCAAAGGCAGGCGGAGGGACAGGGGTAATCAGCCCCAGCATTTT. V and J are TRBV21-1 and TRBJ1-5; TRBD1, the table's D call, was not compared with the DNA. TRBV21-1 represents a pseudogene. This CDR3 has 18 amino acids.

The V and J genes are TRBV6-5 and TRBJ2-1, with TRBD1 matching 9 bases. The CDR3 totals 14 residues. Losses at the gene ends were 5 bases for V and 8 bases for J; bases not matched to a gene: 7. CDR1 is MNHEY, CDR2 SVGAGI, per germline. CDR3 DNA: TGTGCCAGCAGTAGGGACAGGGATCGGGATGAGCAGTTCTTC. Translation gives CASSRDRDRDEQFF.

This chain links TRBV27 with TRBJ1-4; tentative D call: TRBD1 (5 bases). Germline values: CDR1 MNHEY, CDR2 SMNVEV (reference sequence). The V gene lost 0 bases and the J gene lost 4 bases, with 9 bases spanning the gap. CDR3 length: 15 residues. CDR3 amino acids: CASSLSGAVNEKLFF. CDR3 DNA: TGTGCCAGCAGTTTATCCGGGGCGGTTAATGAAAAACTGTTTTTT.

This clonotype was recorded at least ten times. V usage is TRBV6-2 or TRBV6-3 and J usage is TRBJ2-1; 14 bases fit TRBD2. V was pared by 5 bases and J by 12 bases, with 9 bases of the junction left unmatched. Germline CDR1 is MNHEY and CDR2 is SVGEGT. CDR3 length: 15 amino acids. CDR3 in amino acids: CASSAGLAGAGVQFF. Here the CDR3 DNA reads TGTGCCAGCAGTGCGGGACTAGCGGGGGCCGGCGTGCAGTTCTTC.

The J gene is TRBJ2-5, the V gene TRBV7-9; 8 bases are shared with TRBD1. The V segment lost 5 bases and the J segment 11 bases; nucleotides outside the gene matches: 19. Germline CDR1 SEHNR, CDR2 FQNEAQ (reference sequence). This CDR3 comprises 16 residues. The CDR3 DNA reads as TGTGCCAGCAGCCCACAAGGGGGACAGGAGTACAATGAGCAGTACTTC. It encodes CASSPQGGQEYNEQYF.

This clonotype was counted a few times. This chain links TRBV3-1 with TRBJ2-3; possible D gene TRBD1, 6 bases. The V end lost 5 bases, the J end lost 9 bases, and 15 bases lay between the germline ends. The CDR3 consists of 13 residues. The germline V gene has CDR1 LGHDT and CDR2 YNNKEL (reference sequence). The CDR3 loop reads CASSFGDRPTQYF. For the CDR3, the DNA is TGTGCCAGCAGCTTTGGCGACAGGCCAACGCAGTATTTT.

The sample holds many counts of this clonotype. The chain employs TRBV20-1 and TRBJ2-1; TRBD1 is a possible D gene (5 bases). Trimming cost V 4 bases and J 4 bases, with 17 bases left between them. The CDR3 covers 15 residues. Germline V CDR1 and CDR2: DFQATT, SNEGSKA (reference sequence). CDR3 amino acids: CSAIASPGWYNEQFF. CDR3 nucleotide sequence: TGCAGTGCTATCGCCTCGCCAGGGTGGTACAATGAGCAGTTCTTC.

There are a few counts of this clonotype. The genes are TRBV20-1 and TRBJ1-5; the D gene is possibly TRBD1 (5 bases). V was cut by 5 bases and J by 0 bases, with 11 bases left in between. This CDR3 has 14 amino acids. From germline, CDR1 is DFQATT and CDR2 SNEGSKA (reference sequence). The CDR3, as DNA: TGCAGTGCTGGGGGGACTATTAGCAATCAGCCCCAGCATTTT. It encodes CSAGGTISNQPQHF.

V is TRBV20-1 and J is TRBJ2-7; 7 bases map to TRBD2. Germline V gives CDR1 DFQATT, CDR2 SNEGSKA (reference sequence). The CDR3 consists of 13 residues. V dropped 1 base and J dropped 4; count of bases not matched to a gene: 4. CDR3: CSARGERGYEQYF. CDR3 sequence (DNA): TGCAGTGCTAGAGGGGAGCGGGGTTACGAGCAGTACTTC.

This clonotype was recorded a few times. This chain joins TRBV27 and TRBJ2-5; possible D gene TRBD2, 5 bases. The CDR3 is made up of 14 amino acids. Trimming removed 8 bases from V and 4 bases from J, with 17 bases in between. Germline V CDR1 and CDR2: MNHEY, SMNVEV (reference sequence). The CDR3 is CASSRADAGETQYF. In DNA form, the CDR3 reads TGTGCCAGCTCTCGAGCGGATGCGGGAGAGACCCAGTACTTC.

This clonotype was observed a handful of times. The V gene is TRBV5-1, the J gene TRBJ2-5; 10 bases match TRBD1. Unmatched junction bases numbered 3, after V lost 0 bases and J lost 1 base. Germline CDR1 reads SGHRS; CDR2 reads YFSETQ. CDR3 length equals 16 residues. The CDR3 bases are TGCGCCAGCAGCTTGGCGGGACAGGGGTTCCAAGAGACCCAGTACTTC. Translation: CASSLAGQGFQETQYF.

This clonotype was counted between two and nine times. The chain is built from TRBV20-1 and TRBJ1-2; D remains unclear. The V and J ends lost 0 bases and 8 bases respectively, with 22 bases between them. From germline, CDR1 is DFQATT and CDR2 SNEGSKA (reference sequence). This CDR3 contains 16 residues. CDR3 bases: TGCAGTGCTAGAGATCTCGTTGCAGGTCTACTGGGGGGCTACACCTTC. Its translation: CSARDLVAGLLGGYTF.

The gene calls are TRBV11-2 and TRBJ2-7; 13 positions agree with TRBD2. TRBJ2-5 matches the DNA end more closely, so the J call is doubtful. The CDR3 has 16 residues. Germline V CDR1 and CDR2: SGHAT, FQNNGV. The CDR3 is CASTRTSGSQGETQYF. CDR3 coding DNA: TGTGCCAGCACCCGGACTAGCGGGAGTCAGGGAGAGACCCAGTACTTC.